This TCR beta chain was recovered during a study of blood T cell repertoires in COVID-19. Study background: Donors in the United States, Italy and Spain gave samples during acute or convalescent COVID-19.

Original processing notes: Reference gene primer amplification gave nucleated cell count estimates. Generated by immunoSEQ multiplex PCR, the TCRdb table keeps only in-frame clones and is missing some. Clonal size and the V and J genes are those of that table, whereas D and trimming came from the DNA. Of about 60,000 clones in the sample, roughly four fifths were seen once. The CDR3 is 15 residues long. From germline, CDR1 is LGHDT and CDR2 YNNKEL (reference sequence). J gave up 4 bases and V 0 bases, and 5 bases lay outside the gene matches. Sequenced sample: peripheral blood. The source is a woman aged 80 or over with acute or convalescent COVID-19. V is TRBV3-1 (or the pseudogene TRBV3-2) and J is TRBJ2-7; the match to TRBD2 covers 8 bases. CDR3 sequence: CASSQDLTSVYEQYF. Here the CDR3 DNA reads TGTGCCAGCAGCCAAGATCTGACTAGCGTTTACGAGCAGTACTTC.